The clone carrying this TCR beta chain was seen only once. The method was immunoSEQ multiplex PCR; TCRdb's version includes in-frame clones alone and lacks a portion of them. Counted here are 430,000 or so clones, around nine tenths occurring once; the ten biggest clones make up 1.2% to 1.5%. CDR3 length equals 14 residues. Trimming cost V 7 bases and J 5 bases; bases outside gene matches: 9. Germline V CDR1 and CDR2: LNHDA, SQIVND (reference sequence). These data are taken from a study of blood T cell repertoires in COVID-19. Turning to the study itself: Sites across the United States, Italy and Spain contributed samples from acute and convalescent COVID-19.

This clonotype was obtained from a woman between 18 and 29 years old who had been exposed to COVID-19. V usage is TRBV19 and J usage is TRBJ2-3, with TRBD1 identical over 7 bases. Material for sequencing was PBMCs or T cells enriched from blood (not recorded which). CDR3 amino acids: CASNVQQGKDTQYF. As DNA, the CDR3 is TGTGCCAGTAACGTCCAACAGGGGAAAGATACGCAGTATTTT.